The 31 T cell receptor beta chains below were found in one sample sequenced in a study of T cell repertoires in cytomegalovirus infection (dated by TCRdb to 2018 to 2020). Sequencing instrument: Illumina HiSeq 1500. Starting from the raw public reads, TCRdb applied fastp trimming at Q25, assembled clones with MiXCR and retained in-frame beta chains. Entries are consolidated by CDR3 protein sequence, retaining the most common genes and DNA. The table for this sample lists fewer than 350,000 distinct CDR3 sequences; 17% of them were counted only once. The top ten clonotypes cover 9.5% to 15% of the sample. The specimen sequenced was PBMCs. These receptors all come from a human donor in good health (CMV status not recorded). Some clones in this sample may be carry-over from other donors' samples.

This clonotype was recorded many times. The rearrangement links TRBV7-2 to TRBJ2-3; 12 positions match TRBD1. Losses at the gene ends were 3 bases for V and 4 bases for J; bases not matched to a gene: 8. The CDR3 runs 17 residues. CDR1 is SGHTA, CDR2 FQGNSA, per germline. The CDR3 loop reads CASSLPGQGAGPDTQYF. The CDR3 nucleotides read TGTGCCAGCAGCTTGCCGGGACAGGGGGCAGGGCCAGATACGCAGTATTTT. The entire variable domain, with the rest obtained from reference TRBV7-2 and TRBJ2-3, is as follows: GAGVSQSPSNKVTEKGKDVELRCDPISGHTALYWYRQSLGQGLEFLIYFQGNSAPDKSGLPSDRFSAERTGGSVSTLTIQRTQQEDSAVYLCASSLPGQGAGPDTQYFGPGTRLTVL.

The sample holds a few counts of this clonotype. This chain joins TRBV7-9 and TRBJ1-2; D perhaps matches TRBD1 (5 bases). Trimming took off 1 base at V and 7 bases at J, with 13 bases between the two ends. CDR1 and CDR2 from the germline V gene are SEHNR and FQNEAQ (reference sequence). This CDR3 has 14 residues. The CDR3 is CASSLVEGLGGYTF. CDR3 DNA: TGTGCCAGCAGCTTAGTTGAGGGGTTGGGTGGCTACACCTTC.

This clonotype was seen many times. The rearrangement joins TRBV7-2 to TRBJ2-2, with 9 bases lining up with TRBD1. Per germline, CDR1 SGHTA and CDR2 FQGNSA. The CDR3 runs to 16 residues. Trimming removed 6 bases from V and 2 bases from J; junction bases left unmatched: 7. In DNA, the CDR3 is TGTGCCAGCAGAGACAGGGGGGACCCCAACACCGGGGAGCTGTTTTTT. Protein: CASRDRGDPNTGELFF.

This clonotype was picked up a small number of times. The chain couples TRBV28 to TRBJ2-3; 8 bases are shared with TRBD2. Germline V gives CDR1 MDHEN, CDR2 SYDVKM. V was clipped by 3 bases and J by 6 bases; unmatched bases: 5. CDR3 length: 14 residues. CDR3 residues: CASSFGAGADTQYF. CDR3 nucleotides: TGTGCCAGCAGTTTCGGAGCGGGGGCTGATACGCAGTATTTT.

This clonotype showed up just a few times. The chain uses TRBV29-1 and TRBJ1-1, with D uncertain. CDR1 and CDR2 (germline): SQVTM, ANQGSEA. V was pared by 2 bases and J by 0 bases, with 7 bases between. This CDR3 spans 13 amino acids. The CDR3 sequence is CSVENTMNTEAFF. CDR3 DNA sequence: TGCAGCGTTGAAAACACCATGAACACTGAAGCTTTCTTT.

This clonotype was counted ten times or more. The CDR3 is CASSLYGQGSTEAFF. As DNA, the CDR3 is TGCGCCAGCAGCTTGTACGGACAGGGTAGTACTGAAGCTTTCTTT. The rearrangement links TRBV5-1 to TRBJ1-1; 8 positions agree with TRBD1. The V gene end was trimmed by 1 base and the J gene end by 5 bases; junction bases not matched to a gene: 7. CDR3 length: 15 residues. Germline CDR1 SGHRS, CDR2 YFSETQ.

This clonotype was counted only a few times. The chain links TRBV20-1 to TRBJ2-5; 11 positions agree with TRBD2. CDR1 DFQATT and CDR2 SNEGSKA come from the germline V gene (reference sequence). The junction had 16 bases not matched to a gene; V was cut back by 6 bases and J by 7 bases. The CDR3 spans 16 residues. In DNA form, the CDR3 reads TGCAGTGCCTCCCTAGACCTAGCGGGGGGAGGAGGGACCCAGTACTTC. Translating gives CSASLDLAGGGGTQYF.

The rearrangement joins TRBV3-1 to TRBJ1-4; weak D call: TRBD1 (5 bases). The CDR3 has 12 amino acids. The V gene's germline CDR1 is LGHDT and CDR2 YNNKEL (reference sequence). Trimming took 4 bases from V and 6 from J, leaving 6 bases between them. The CDR3 DNA follows: TGTGCCAGCAGCCCGGGGGATGAAAAACTGTTTTTT. Amino acid sequence: CASSPGDEKLFF.

The sample holds many counts of this clonotype. J is TRBJ2-5 and V is TRBV7-9; maybe TRBD2 (7 bases). Trimming shortened V by 5 bases and J by 5 bases, and 24 bases separated the two germline ends. The CDR3 consists of 17 residues. Germline V gene lookup returns CDR1 SEHNR and CDR2 FQNEAQ (reference sequence). The CDR3 is CASSRGAGALFRETQYF. CDR3 nucleotides: TGTGCCAGCAGCCGTGGGGCGGGGGCCCTCTTCCGGGAGACCCAGTACTTC.

The CDR3 here is CASSSQVTDTQYF. The DNA of the CDR3 is TGCGCCAGCAGCTCTCAGGTCACAGATACGCAGTATTTT. This chain links TRBV5-1 with TRBJ2-3; D not certain. V was cut by 3 bases and J by 2 bases, with 7 bases left in between. Germline CDR1 is SGHRS and CDR2 is YFSETQ. The CDR3 runs 13 residues.

This clonotype was observed a handful of times. This chain links TRBV20-1 with TRBJ1-5; TRBD1 agrees at 8 bases. Per the germline V gene, CDR1 is DFQATT and CDR2 is SNEGSKA (reference sequence). The CDR3 length is 14 residues. CDR3 region: CSLVRGQGYQPQHF. CDR3 nucleotide sequence: TGCAGCCTAGTGCGTGGACAGGGATATCAGCCCCAGCATTTT.

This chain joins TRBV4-3 and TRBJ1-6; 11 bases are a match to TRBD1. Germline trimming cut 0 bases from V and 6 bases from J; bases unmatched to any gene: 1. This CDR3 comprises 16 residues. Germline V gene sequence: CDR1 LGHNA, CDR2 YSLEER. CDR3 sequence: CASSQDGTGGNSPLHF. CDR3 nucleotide sequence: TGCGCCAGCAGCCAAGATGGGACAGGGGGTAATTCACCCCTCCACTTT.

This clonotype has ten or more counts. CDR3 region: CASSYSTGAGEDSYEQYF. The CDR3 nucleotides are TGTGCCAGCAGTTACTCGACAGGCGCGGGGGAAGACTCCTACGAGCAGTACTTC. This sequence joins TRBV6-2 or TRBV6-3 and TRBJ2-7; perhaps TRBD2 as D (7 bases). The V gene lost 0 bases and the J gene lost 0 bases, with 18 bases spanning the gap. The CDR3 contains 18 residues. Looked up from germline, CDR1 is MNHEY and CDR2 is SVGEGT.

This chain connects TRBV6-2 or TRBV6-3 to TRBJ2-5; D may be TRBD2 (6 bases). CDR3 length equals 16 residues. Germline CDR1 is MNHEY and CDR2 is SVGEGT. V lost 6 bases and J lost 3, with 20 bases in between. CDR3 residues: CASSIAVDKIEETQYF. The CDR3 nucleotides read TGTGCCAGCAGCATAGCGGTAGATAAAATAGAAGAGACCCAGTACTTC.

The chain uses TRBV27 and TRBJ1-2; the D gene is possibly TRBD1 (6 bases). Germline-derived CDR1 and CDR2 are MNHEY and SMNVEV (reference sequence). Trimming took off 2 bases at V and 3 bases at J, with 10 bases between the two ends. The CDR3 runs to 14 residues. In nucleotides, the CDR3 is TGTGCCAGCAGTTTAGTGGGGGCCCACTATGGCTACACCTTC. This gives the protein CASSLVGAHYGYTF.

This clonotype was found a few times. The chain joins TRBV7-2 to TRBJ2-5; 10 positions agree with TRBD2. CDR1 is SGHTA and CDR2 is FQGNSA in the germline V gene. CDR3 length equals 15 residues. The trim removed 5 bases at V and 0 bases at J, leaving 3 bases unmatched. CDR3 DNA: TGTGCCAGCAGCCCGGGACTAGCGTACCAAGAGACCCAGTACTTC. It encodes CASSPGLAYQETQYF.

The chain combines TRBV20-1 with TRBJ2-5, with D possibly matching TRBD2 (7 bases). Germline CDR1 DFQATT, CDR2 SNEGSKA (reference sequence). V shed 0 bases and J shed 4 bases, with 12 bases lying between them. The CDR3 loop spans 14 amino acids. The CDR3 loop is CSARDGGAGETQYF. CDR3 DNA sequence: TGCAGTGCTAGAGATGGGGGGGCGGGAGAGACCCAGTACTTC.

A few counts support this clonotype. V is TRBV7-3 and J is TRBJ2-2; D uncertain. CDR1 SGHTA and CDR2 FQGTGA come from the germline V gene. Trimming left V 5 bases short and J 3 bases short, with 7 bases between. The CDR3 extends over 13 amino acids. CDR3 residues: CASSTDYTGELFF. The CDR3 DNA reads TGTGCCAGCAGCACTGACTACACCGGGGAGCTGTTTTTT.

V usage is TRBV3-1 and J usage is TRBJ1-3; D gene unclear. Germline V gene lookup returns CDR1 LGHDT and CDR2 YNNKEL (reference sequence). Trimming removed 5 bases from V and 0 bases from J, with 8 bases in between. The CDR3 is made up of 14 amino acids. CDR3 nucleotides: TGTGCCAGCAGCATTTCAGACTCTGGAAACACCATATATTTT. Translated, it gives CASSISDSGNTIYF.

The V and J genes are TRBV20-1 and TRBJ1-3; perhaps TRBD1 as D (5 bases). The CDR3 sequence is 15 residues long. Germline V gene lookup returns CDR1 DFQATT and CDR2 SNEGSKA (reference sequence). Trimming removed 3 bases from V and 0 bases from J, with 12 bases in between. The CDR3 nucleotides are TGCAGTGCTAGCCTGGGGCAGTTCTCTGGAAACACCATATATTTT. Translated, it gives CSASLGQFSGNTIYF.

CDR3 protein: CASSLRRTTQETQYF. As DNA, the CDR3 is TGTGCCAGCAGCTTAAGACGGACTACCCAAGAGACCCAGTACTTC. The chain links TRBV11-1 to TRBJ2-5; tentative D call: TRBD2 (6 bases). Trimming stripped 2 bases from V and 1 base from J, with 11 bases between. CDR3 length: 15 residues. Germline CDR1 SGHAT, CDR2 FQDESV (reference sequence).

This clonotype was detected many times. The chain links TRBV7-2 to TRBJ2-6; D may be TRBD1 (6 bases). This CDR3 contains 16 residues. The germline V gene has CDR1 SGHTA and CDR2 FQGNSA. V was trimmed by 5 bases and J by 2 bases, leaving 13 bases between them. The CDR3 is CASSLVAGAGANVLTF. The CDR3 DNA sequence: TGTGCCAGCAGCCTAGTTGCAGGGGCTGGGGCCAACGTCCTGACTTTC.

Concerning this clonotype itself: Sequence at one end of the junction differs from germline and may be a read error. The chain couples TRBV6-2 or TRBV6-3 to TRBJ2-1; D gene uncertain. Germline CDR1 is MNHEY and CDR2 is SVGEGT. This CDR3 is 10 amino acids long. CDR3 sequence reads: CASSYDWLLF. The CDR3 bases are TGTGCCAGCAGTTACGACTGGCTTCTCTTC.

This clonotype has at least ten counts. The V call is TRBV19, the J call TRBJ2-7, with D perhaps being TRBD1 or TRBD2 (5 bases each). Looked up from germline, CDR1 is LNHDA and CDR2 is SQIVND (reference sequence). The CDR3 sequence is 14 residues long. Trimming cost V 4 bases and J 3 bases, with 13 bases left between them. The CDR3 region is CASSTSWDGYEQYF. The CDR3 DNA reads as TGTGCCAGTAGTACATCTTGGGACGGCTACGAGCAGTACTTC.

The chain is built from TRBV6-2 or TRBV6-3 and TRBJ2-3, with unresolved D. V lost 6 bases and J 7 bases, leaving 11 bases between the germline ends. From germline, CDR1 is MNHEY and CDR2 SVGEGT. The CDR3 is 12 amino acids. CDR3 in amino acids: CASSPWVNTQYF. In DNA form, the CDR3 reads TGTGCCAGCAGCCCTTGGGTAAATACGCAGTATTTT.

The table lists this clonotype with a few counts. The CDR3 loop is CASSQWPSTDTQYF. CDR3 nucleotides: TGTGCCAGCAGCCAATGGCCAAGCACAGATACGCAGTATTTT. The genes are TRBV28 and TRBJ2-3; D gene ambiguous. The germline gives CDR1 MDHEN, CDR2 SYDVKM. V gave up 6 bases and J gave up 0 bases, with 10 bases separating them. The CDR3 runs to 14 residues.

This clonotype has more than one count but fewer than ten. The rearrangement joins TRBV4-2 to TRBJ1-5; no definite D call. Germline V gene data show CDR1 as LGHNA and CDR2 as YNFKEQ. The germline V and J ends were trimmed by 1 base and 2 bases, with 9 bases remaining between them. This CDR3 region has 15 residues. The chain's CDR3 is CASSQGLLGNQPQHF. Here the CDR3 DNA reads TGTGCCAGCAGCCAAGGACTCCTGGGCAATCAGCCCCAGCATTTT.

This clonotype was counted ten times or more. V usage is TRBV11-3 and J usage is TRBJ2-5; D is possibly TRBD2 (6 bases). V lost 5 bases, J lost 7 bases, and 14 bases lay in between. Germline V gene lookup returns CDR1 SGHNT and CDR2 YENEEA. The CDR3 spans 13 residues. The CDR3 DNA is TGTGCCAGCAGCCTCACGTCAGCGGGGACCCAGTACTTC. Its protein product is CASSLTSAGTQYF.

This clonotype was observed at least ten times. The V gene is TRBV12-3 or TRBV12-4, the J gene TRBJ2-1; D uncertain. V lost 3 bases to trimming and J lost 4 bases, with 10 bases between them. The CDR3 is 14 residues long. CDR3 nucleotides: TGTGCCAGCAGTTTGCCCCAACCATACAATGAGCAGTTCTTC. Amino acids: CASSLPQPYNEQFF.

The DNA of the CDR3 is TGCGCCAGCAGCCAAGTTCTCGATGAAAAACTGTTTTTT. It yields the protein CASSQVLDEKLFF. J is TRBJ1-4 and V is TRBV4-1; D is unresolved. Trimming removed 1 base from V and 6 bases from J, with 6 bases in between. The CDR3 has 13 residues. The germline V gene encodes CDR1 MGHRA and CDR2 YSYEKL.

This chain connects TRBV9 to TRBJ1-5; TRBD1 aligns across 7 bases. V was pared by 0 bases and J by 3 bases, with 3 bases of the junction left unmatched. Germline V gives CDR1 SGDLS, CDR2 YYNGEE. This CDR3 is 15 amino acids long. CDR3 bases: TGTGCCAGCAGCGTAGGACAGGGTGACAATCAGCCCCAGCATTTT. It translates to CASSVGQGDNQPQHF.